This TCR beta chain originates from a study of cytomegalovirus exposure and HLA in healthy donors. The primer mix had 60 Vbeta and 13 Jbeta primers. Profiling relied on immunoSEQ multiplex PCR, and the TCRdb table lists in-frame clones only, not all of them. The sample holds about 140,000 clones, approximately 76% seen once. The length of the CDR3 is 15 residues. Germline CDR1 MNHNS, CDR2 SASEGT. V gave up 3 bases and J gave up 11 bases; unmatched junction bases: 6. The sequencing sample was made of PBMCs. The gene calls are TRBV6-1 and TRBJ2-3, with 15 nucleotides matching TRBD2. The TCR originated in a man aged 35 to 55 in good health and CMV-seronegative. The CDR3 loop is CASSEGLAGGEGQYF. CDR3 bases: TGTGCCAGCAGTGAGGGACTAGCGGGGGGCGAAGGGCAGTATTTT.